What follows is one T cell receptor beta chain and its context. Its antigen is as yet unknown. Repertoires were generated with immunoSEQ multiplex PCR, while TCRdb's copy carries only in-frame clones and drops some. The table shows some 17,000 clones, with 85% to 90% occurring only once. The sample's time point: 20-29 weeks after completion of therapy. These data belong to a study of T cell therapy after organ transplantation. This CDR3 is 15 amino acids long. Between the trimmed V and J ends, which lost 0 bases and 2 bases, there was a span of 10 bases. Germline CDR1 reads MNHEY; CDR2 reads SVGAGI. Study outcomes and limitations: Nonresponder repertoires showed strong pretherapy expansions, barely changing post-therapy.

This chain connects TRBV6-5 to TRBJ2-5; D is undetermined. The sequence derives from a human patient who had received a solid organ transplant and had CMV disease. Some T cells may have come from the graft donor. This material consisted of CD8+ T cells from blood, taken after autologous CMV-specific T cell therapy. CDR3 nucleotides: TGTGCCAGCAGTTACTCTTTCGGGTTTCAAGAGACCCAGTACTTC. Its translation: CASSYSFGFQETQYF.